Each of the 9 T cell receptor beta chains below was sequenced from the same sample in a study of blood T cells in healthy people across ages. A second PCR, run for roughly 7 to 12 cycles, used a sample-barcoded 5' primer plus a J-beta primer mix. TCRdb redid the calling of the 5' RACE reads with MiXCR, one entry per CDR3 protein. Of about 380,000 distinct CDR3 sequences listed, approximately 51% are singletons. The sequencing input was blood. These receptors originate from a man aged 55 to 70 in good health.

J is TRBJ2-5 and V is TRBV4-3, with 13 positions matching TRBD2. Germline-derived CDR1 and CDR2 are LGHNA and YSLEER. Trimming removed 0 bases from V and 11 bases from J; junction bases left unmatched: 6. This CDR3 comprises 15 residues. CDR3 residues: CASSQDLTSGREQYF. Written as DNA, the CDR3 is TGCGCCAGCAGCCAAGACCTCACTAGCGGGAGGGAGCAGTACTTC.

This clonotype has a single count. A much bigger clone sits one base away, suggesting this may be a read error. The V gene is TRBV4-3, the J gene TRBJ2-1; maybe TRBD1 (5 bases). Germline CDR1 is LGHNA and CDR2 is YSLEER. This CDR3 is built from 15 residues. The CDR3 reads CTSSQDRQIYNEQFF. The CDR3 coding sequence is TGCACCAGCAGCCAAGATAGACAGATATACAATGAGCAGTTCTTC.

This clonotype was seen more than once but under ten times. The chain recombines TRBV20-1 with TRBJ2-3; maybe TRBD2 (5 bases). Germline V CDR1 and CDR2: DFQATT, SNEGSKA (reference sequence). V was shortened by 7 bases and J by 6 bases, with 20 bases between the two germline ends. The CDR3 totals 14 residues. The CDR3 loop reads CSVAGPTEPDTQYF. In DNA, the CDR3 is TGCAGTGTTGCGGGTCCTACGGAGCCCGATACGCAGTATTTT.

This clonotype showed up just a few times. The chain recombines TRBV7-6 with TRBJ2-5; weak D call: TRBD1 (5 bases). Trimming removed 10 bases at V and 2 bases at J, with 17 bases between. Germline CDR1 is SGHVS and CDR2 is FNYEAQ. The CDR3 spans 14 residues. CDR3 sequence: CATSRLGAQETQYF. As DNA, the CDR3 is TGTGCCACCTCCCGCCTAGGGGCTCAAGAGACCCAGTACTTC. Full variable domain (rest looked up from reference TRBV7-6 and TRBJ2-5): GAGVSQSPRYKVTKRGQDVALRCDPISGHVSLYWYRQALGQGPEFLTYFNYEAQQDKSGLPNDRFSAERPEGSISTLTIQRTEQRDSAMYRCATSRLGAQETQYFGPGTRLLVL.

This chain uses TRBV3-1 with TRBJ2-7; perhaps TRBD1 as D (6 bases). The DNA end lines up better with TRBJ2-5; the J call may be wrong. The CDR3 is 14 amino acids. Per the germline V gene, CDR1 is LGHDT and CDR2 is YNNKEL (reference sequence). The CDR3 coding sequence is TGTGCCAGCAGCCCGACCCCGAGGGGGGAGACCCAGTACTTC. It yields the protein CASSPTPRGETQYF.

This chain joins TRBV3-1 and TRBJ2-2; TRBD2 matches at 14 bases. CDR3 length: 19 amino acids. The V gene's germline CDR1 is LGHDT and CDR2 YNNKEL (reference sequence). The ends lost 4 bases at V and 0 bases at J; junction bases unmatched: 7. CDR3 DNA sequence: TGTGCCAGCAGCCGATGGACTAGCGGGGGGACGTCGAACACCGGGGAGCTGTTTTTT. It yields the protein CASSRWTSGGTSNTGELFF. Together with reference TRBV3-1 and TRBJ2-2, the CDR3 gives the full variable domain: DTAVSQTPKYLVTQMGNDKSIKCEQNLGHDTMYWYKQDSKKFLKIMFSYNNKELIINETVPNRFSPKSPDKAHLNLHINSLELGDSAVYFCASSRWTSGGTSNTGELFFGEGSRLTVL.

The V and J genes are TRBV7-2 and TRBJ2-3, with 10 nucleotides matching TRBD2. Germline loops: CDR1 SGHTA, CDR2 FQGNSA. The CDR3 runs 15 residues. The V segment lost 6 bases and the J segment 4 bases; nucleotides outside the gene matches: 7. CDR3 residues: CASRRAGGPSDTQYF. The CDR3 nucleotides are TGTGCCAGCAGACGAGCGGGAGGGCCTTCAGATACGCAGTATTTT.

The DNA of the CDR3 is TGTGCCAGCAGTGTTAACTCAGGGAATGAGCAGTACTTC. This gives the protein CASSVNSGNEQYF. The chain uses TRBV2 and TRBJ2-5; D may be TRBD1 (5 bases). The CDR3 runs to 13 residues. Trimming removed 4 bases at V and 11 bases at J, with 17 bases between. CDR1 SNHLY and CDR2 FYNNEI come from the germline V gene.

This clonotype has a count of ten or more. The chain couples TRBV5-1 to TRBJ2-3, with TRBD2 identical over 12 bases. V trimming: 4 bases; J trimming: 5 bases; junction bases outside the gene matches: 8. This CDR3 contains 16 residues. Looked up from germline, CDR1 is SGHRS and CDR2 is YFSETQ. The CDR3 region is CASSPRLAGVLDTQYF. In nucleotides, the CDR3 is TGCGCCAGCAGCCCCCGACTAGCGGGAGTACTAGATACGCAGTATTTT.